This T cell receptor beta chain originates from a study of blood T cells in healthy people across ages. At the level of the study: Template switching picked up about one barcoded beta molecule for each two T cells. Study results and limitations: Compared with aged donors, long-lived donors showed fewer expanded clones, suggesting selection.

Samples each had at least 5 micrograms of total RNA extracted. Looked up from germline, CDR1 is SQVTM and CDR2 is ANQGSEA. V was pared by 6 bases and J by 11 bases, with 14 bases of the junction left unmatched. The CDR3 totals 14 residues. A sample-barcoded 5' primer and a J-beta primer mix were used in a second PCR of roughly 7 to 11 cycles. TCRdb fed the 5' RACE reads into MiXCR, producing one record per CDR3 protein. Among under 1 million distinct CDR3 sequences listed, 44% were seen once. This clonotype occurred a few times. Its antigen is not identified. Sequencing used blood. The clonotype originates from a man aged 55 to 70 in good health. The chain is built from TRBV29-1 and TRBJ2-5, with 11 bases identical to TRBD2. The DNA of the CDR3 is TGCAGCGTGACGGCTAGCGGGGGGCGAAATGAGCAGTACTTC. The encoded protein is CSVTASGGRNEQYF.